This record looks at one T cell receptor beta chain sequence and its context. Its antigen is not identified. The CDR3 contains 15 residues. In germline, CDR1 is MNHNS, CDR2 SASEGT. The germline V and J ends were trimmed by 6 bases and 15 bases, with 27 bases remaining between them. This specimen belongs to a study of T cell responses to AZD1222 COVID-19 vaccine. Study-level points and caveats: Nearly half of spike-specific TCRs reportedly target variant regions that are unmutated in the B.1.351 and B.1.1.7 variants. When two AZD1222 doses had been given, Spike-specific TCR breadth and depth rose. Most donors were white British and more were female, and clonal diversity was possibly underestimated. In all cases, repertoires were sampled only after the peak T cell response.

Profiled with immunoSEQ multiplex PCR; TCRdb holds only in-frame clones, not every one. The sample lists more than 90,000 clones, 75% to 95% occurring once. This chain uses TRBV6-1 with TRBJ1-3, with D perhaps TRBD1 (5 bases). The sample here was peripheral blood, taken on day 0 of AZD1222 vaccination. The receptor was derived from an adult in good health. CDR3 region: CASRTSESRRVGEYF. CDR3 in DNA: TGTGCCAGCAGGACTTCTGAATCTCGGCGGGTAGGGGAATATTTT.